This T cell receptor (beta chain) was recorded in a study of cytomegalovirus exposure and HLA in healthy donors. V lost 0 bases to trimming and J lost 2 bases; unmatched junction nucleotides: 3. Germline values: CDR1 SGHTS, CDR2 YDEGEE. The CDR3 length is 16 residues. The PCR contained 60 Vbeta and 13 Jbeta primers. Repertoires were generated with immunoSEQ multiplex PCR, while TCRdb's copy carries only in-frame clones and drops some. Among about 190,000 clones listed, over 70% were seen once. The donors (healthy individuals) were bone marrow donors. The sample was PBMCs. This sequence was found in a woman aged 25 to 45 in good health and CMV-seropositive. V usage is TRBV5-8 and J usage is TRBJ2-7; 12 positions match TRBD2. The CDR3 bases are TGTGCCAGCAGCTTGGGACTAGCGGGAGTTACCTACGAGCAGTACTTC. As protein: CASSLGLAGVTYEQYF.